A single sample is the source of the 8 T cell receptor beta chains below, sequenced in a study of CD8 T cells in Susac syndrome. Random hexamers served to reverse transcribe roughly 0.45 to 1 ug RNA. From the immunoSEQ multiplex PCR reads, TCRdb called clonotypes with MiXCR, one entry per CDR3 protein. The table has just over 150,000 distinct CDR3 sequences, roughly 94% seen once. Sequencing was carried out using CD8+ T cells from PBMCs. The receptors were sampled from a human donor with multiple sclerosis.

This sequence joins TRBV9 and TRBJ1-2; possible D gene TRBD1, 5 bases. The CDR3 extends over 15 amino acids. Germline V gives CDR1 SGDLS, CDR2 YYNGEE. V was trimmed by 0 bases and J by 6 bases, leaving 15 bases between them. The CDR3 DNA is TGTGCCAGCAGCGTAGGTGGAGGGGCAAGGGATGGCTACACCTTC. This sequence encodes CASSVGGGARDGYTF.

The rearrangement uses TRBV4-1 and TRBJ1-2; D gene unclear. There are 16 residues in the CDR3. Trimming removed 0 bases from V and 4 bases from J, with 15 bases in between. Germline V gene sequence: CDR1 MGHRA, CDR2 YSYEKL. The CDR3 region is CASSQERGITAYGYTF. Written as DNA, the CDR3 is TGCGCCAGCAGCCAAGAACGAGGGATTACGGCCTATGGCTACACCTTC.

The chain is built from TRBV15 and TRBJ1-1; perhaps TRBD1 as D (6 bases). V was pared by 2 bases and J by 5 bases, with 30 bases between. Germline lookup yields CDR1 LNHNV and CDR2 YYDKDF (reference sequence). This CDR3 region has 20 residues. DNA for the CDR3: TGTGCCACCAGCAGAAGTCCGATGGACAGTGAAATGGATTGGAGGACTGAAGCTTTCTTT. It yields the protein CATSRSPMDSEMDWRTEAFF.

The chain joins TRBV4-2 to TRBJ2-1; 7 positions match TRBD2. After removal of 3 bases from V and 5 bases from J, the junction contained 7 bases not matched to a gene. From germline, CDR1 is LGHNA and CDR2 YNFKEQ. The CDR3 consists of 15 residues. In nucleotides, the CDR3 is TGTGCCAGCAGCCACCCGGGGGAGGGCCACAATGAGCAGTTCTTC. Its translation: CASSHPGEGHNEQFF.

This chain uses TRBV11-1 with TRBJ2-1, with 7 bases fitting TRBD1. The CDR3 has 20 residues. After removal of 3 bases from V and 5 bases from J, the junction contained 22 bases not matched to a gene. Germline V gene lookup returns CDR1 SGHAT and CDR2 FQDESV (reference sequence). Here the CDR3 DNA reads TGTGCCAGCAGCTTTAAATTCTTGTCCGTCCCAAGTACAGGGGACAATGAGCAGTTCTTC. It is translated as CASSFKFLSVPSTGDNEQFF.

The chain has TRBV10-3 and TRBJ2-3; 8 bases are a match to TRBD1. CDR3 length equals 15 residues. The germline V gene encodes CDR1 ENHRY and CDR2 SYGVKD. J lost 1 base, V lost 7 bases, and 7 bases had no gene match. The DNA of the CDR3 is TGTGCCATCACCAGAAACAGGGGGGGCACAGATACGCAGTATTTT. Its translation: CAITRNRGGTDTQYF.

V usage is TRBV30 and J usage is TRBJ2-7; 11 bases are shared with TRBD1. The CDR3 consists of 14 residues. Germline V gene sequence: CDR1 GTSNPN, CDR2 SVGIG (reference sequence). Losses at the gene ends were 4 bases for V and 3 bases for J; bases not matched to a gene: 5. Here the CDR3 DNA reads TGTGCCTGGACCTCCGGGACAGGGGGCTACGAGCAGTACTTC. It specifies CAWTSGTGGYEQYF.

The CDR3 sequence is CASSLSPDRAEAFF. For the CDR3, the DNA is TGCGCCAGCAGCTTGTCCCCAGACAGGGCTGAAGCTTTCTTT. The chain recombines TRBV5-1 with TRBJ1-1; the match to TRBD1 covers 7 bases. This CDR3 has 14 residues. After removal of 1 base from V and 6 bases from J, the junction contained 6 bases not matched to a gene. The germline V gene has CDR1 SGHRS and CDR2 YFSETQ.